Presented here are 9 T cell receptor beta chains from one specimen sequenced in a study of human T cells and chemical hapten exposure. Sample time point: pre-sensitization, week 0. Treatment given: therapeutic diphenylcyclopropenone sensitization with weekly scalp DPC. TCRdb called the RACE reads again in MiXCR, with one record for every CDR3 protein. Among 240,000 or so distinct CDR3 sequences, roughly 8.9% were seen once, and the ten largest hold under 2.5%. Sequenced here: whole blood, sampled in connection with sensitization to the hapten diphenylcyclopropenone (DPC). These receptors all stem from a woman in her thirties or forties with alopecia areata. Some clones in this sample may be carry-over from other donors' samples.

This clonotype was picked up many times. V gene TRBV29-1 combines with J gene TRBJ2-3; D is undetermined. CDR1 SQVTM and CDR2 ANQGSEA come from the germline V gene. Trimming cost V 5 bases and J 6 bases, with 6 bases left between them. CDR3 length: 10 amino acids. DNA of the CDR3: TGCAGCGTTAAGCTGGATACGCAGTATTTT. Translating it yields CSVKLDTQYF.

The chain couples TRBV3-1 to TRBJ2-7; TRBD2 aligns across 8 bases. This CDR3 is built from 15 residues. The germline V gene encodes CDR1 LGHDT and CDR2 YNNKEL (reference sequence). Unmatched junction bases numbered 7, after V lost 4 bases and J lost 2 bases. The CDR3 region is CASSLTPGLAYEQYF. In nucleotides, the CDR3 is TGTGCCAGCAGCCTTACCCCGGGACTAGCCTACGAGCAGTACTTC.

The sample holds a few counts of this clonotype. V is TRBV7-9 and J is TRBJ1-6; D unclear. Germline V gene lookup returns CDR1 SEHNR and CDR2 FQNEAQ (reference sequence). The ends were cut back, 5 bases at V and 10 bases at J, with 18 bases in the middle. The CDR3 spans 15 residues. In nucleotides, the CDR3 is TGTGCCAGCAGCACAGATCTGGGTCTCCAATCACCCCTCCACTTT. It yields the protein CASSTDLGLQSPLHF.

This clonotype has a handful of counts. In DNA form, the CDR3 reads TGTGCCAGCAGCCCCGGACAGGGTGTCAATAATTCACCCCTCCACTTT. It encodes CASSPGQGVNNSPLHF. The chain links TRBV11-2 to TRBJ1-6, with 8 bases that match TRBD1. This CDR3 is built from 16 residues. Looked up from germline, CDR1 is SGHAT and CDR2 is FQNNGV. V dropped 5 bases and J dropped 5; count of bases not matched to a gene: 8.

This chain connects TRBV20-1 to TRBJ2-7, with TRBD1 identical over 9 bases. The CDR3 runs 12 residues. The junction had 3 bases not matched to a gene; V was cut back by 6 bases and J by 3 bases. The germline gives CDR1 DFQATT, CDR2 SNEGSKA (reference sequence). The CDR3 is CSADRGVYEQYF. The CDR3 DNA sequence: TGCAGTGCCGACAGGGGGGTCTACGAGCAGTACTTC.

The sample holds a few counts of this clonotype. For the CDR3, the DNA is TGTGCCAGCAGTGGGGACGGATACAATGAGCAGTTCTTC. It translates to CASSGDGYNEQFF. The chain couples TRBV2 to TRBJ2-1; TRBD1 or TRBD2 may be the D gene (5 bases each). V lost 4 bases, J lost 4 bases, and 8 bases lay in between. Germline loops: CDR1 SNHLY, CDR2 FYNNEI. This CDR3 is built from 13 residues.

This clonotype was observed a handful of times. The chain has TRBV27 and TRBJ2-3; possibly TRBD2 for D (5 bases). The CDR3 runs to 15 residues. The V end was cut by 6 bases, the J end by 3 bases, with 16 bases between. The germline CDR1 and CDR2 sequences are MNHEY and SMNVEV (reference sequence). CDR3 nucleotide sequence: TGTGCCAGCAGGCTTCCGGGCCCGGGGACAGATACGCAGTATTTT. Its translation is CASRLPGPGTDTQYF.

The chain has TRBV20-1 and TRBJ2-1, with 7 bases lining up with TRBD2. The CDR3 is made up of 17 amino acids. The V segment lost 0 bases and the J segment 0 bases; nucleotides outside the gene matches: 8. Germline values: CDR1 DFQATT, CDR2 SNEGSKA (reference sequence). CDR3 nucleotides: TGCAGTGCTAGAGACGACAGCGGGATTCACTCCTACAATGAGCAGTTCTTC. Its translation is CSARDDSGIHSYNEQFF.

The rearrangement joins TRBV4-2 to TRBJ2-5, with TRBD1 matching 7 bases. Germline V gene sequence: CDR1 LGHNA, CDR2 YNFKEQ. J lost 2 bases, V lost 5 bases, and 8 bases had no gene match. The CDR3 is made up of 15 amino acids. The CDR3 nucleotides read TGTGCCAGCAGCGGGAGCGACAGGGAGCAAGAGACCCAGTACTTC. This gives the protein CASSGSDREQETQYF.